Reported below is one TCR beta chain. Germline V CDR1 and CDR2: SGHVS, FNYEAQ. V lost 5 bases to trimming and J lost 6 bases, with 17 bases between them. CDR3 length equals 15 residues. These data come from a study of cytomegalovirus exposure and HLA in healthy donors. TCRdb's copy holds only in-frame clones and misses some; the assay was immunoSEQ multiplex PCR. Here the sample spans roughly 270,000 clones, 88% being singletons. The chain joins TRBV7-6 to TRBJ2-1; D perhaps matches TRBD2 (6 bases). The sequence derives from a woman under 30 in good health and CMV-seronegative. Material for sequencing was PBMCs. The CDR3 bases are TGTGCCAGCAGCCATGGGGACTCTGTGGGCAATGAGCAGTTCTTC. It encodes CASSHGDSVGNEQFF.